The present entry profiles one T cell receptor (beta chain) with its context. The sample belongs to a study of neoadjuvant anti-PD-1 for oral cavity cancer. Indicated time point: after neoadjuvant nivolumab, at surgical resection. J lost 1 base, V lost 7 bases, and 5 bases had no gene match. CDR1 and CDR2 from the germline V gene are GTSNPN and SVGIG (reference sequence). The CDR3 loop spans 13 amino acids. Only in-frame clones appear in the TCRdb table, and some are missing; sequencing was by immunoSEQ multiplex PCR. The data show tens of thousands of clones, with under 45% seen just once and almost 40% held by the top ten.

Sequences were derived from tumor tissue, sampled after nivolumab (anti-PD-1) treatment. The V call is TRBV30, the J call TRBJ2-3; the match to TRBD2 covers 7 bases. The sequence came from a person aged 35-79 years with oral cavity squamous cell carcinoma. The CDR3 region has the DNA TGTGCCTCTCGGGGGGAGGGCACAGATACGCAGTATTTT. This sequence encodes CASRGEGTDTQYF.